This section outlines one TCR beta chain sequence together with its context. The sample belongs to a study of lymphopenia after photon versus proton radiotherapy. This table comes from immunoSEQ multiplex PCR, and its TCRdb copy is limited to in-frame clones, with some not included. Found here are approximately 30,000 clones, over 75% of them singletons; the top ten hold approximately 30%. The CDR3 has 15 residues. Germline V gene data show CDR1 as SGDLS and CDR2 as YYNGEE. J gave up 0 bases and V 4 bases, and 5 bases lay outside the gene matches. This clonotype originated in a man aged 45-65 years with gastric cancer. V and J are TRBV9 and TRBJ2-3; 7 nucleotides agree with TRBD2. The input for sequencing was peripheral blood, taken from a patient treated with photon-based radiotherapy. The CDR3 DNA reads TGTGCCAGCAGCATCCGACTAGCTAGCACAGATACGCAGTATTTT. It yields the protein CASSIRLASTDTQYF.